These 3 T cell receptor beta chains were sequenced from one sample in a study of regulatory T cells in long-lasting Graves disease. Assembly of TCR beta libraries relied on iRepertoire HTBI primers together with Arm-PCR of CDR3 regions. TCRdb ran MiXCR on the multiplex PCR reads and lists one entry per CDR3 protein. The sample records 400,000 to 600,000 distinct CDR3 sequences, roughly 21% being singletons. Time point noted: persistent/refractory GD, antithyroid drugs over 5 years with positive TRAb. Scientists built the TCR library using RNA that was extracted from PBMCs. The specimen comprised peripheral blood mononuclear cells (PBMCs), sampled when the disease was refractory, from a patient treated with antithyroid drugs. These receptors all come from a female donor with Graves disease.

This clonotype was seen a few times. V and J are TRBV29-1 and TRBJ2-5; maybe TRBD1 (6 bases). The CDR3 runs to 17 residues. Trimming pared 3 bases from V and 5 bases from J, leaving 25 bases between. The germline V gene encodes CDR1 SQVTM and CDR2 ANQGSEA. The CDR3 here is CSVEDYSGRQVVETQYF. Here the CDR3 DNA reads TGCAGCGTTGAGGATTATTCAGGGCGACAGGTGGTTGAGACCCAGTACTTC. The full variable domain, in which reference TRBV29-1 and TRBJ2-5 provide the parts outside the CDR3, is SAVISQKPSRDICQRGTSLTIQCQVDSQVTMMFWYRQQPGQSLTLIATANQGSEATYESGFVIDKFPISRPNLTFSTLTVSNMSPEDSSIYLCSVEDYSGRQVVETQYFGPGTRLLVL.

J is TRBJ1-4 and V is TRBV5-1; no firm D call. V dropped 8 bases and J dropped 3 bases, with 17 bases sitting between them. Germline assignment: CDR1 SGHRS and CDR2 YFSETQ. This CDR3 has 15 residues. CDR3 loop: CARGHKGCSNEKLFF. CDR3 DNA: TGCGCCAGGGGCCATAAAGGGTGCTCTAATGAAAAACTGTTTTTT.

There are a few counts of this clonotype. This rearrangement joins TRBV11-3 to TRBJ1-1, with D possibly TRBD1 on 5 matching bases. The germline gives CDR1 SGHNT, CDR2 YENEEA. With 0 bases removed from V and 1 base from J, the gap between germline ends came to 18 bases. The CDR3 is made up of 18 amino acids. CDR3 sequence: CASSLEGRPTGGNTEAFF. As DNA, the CDR3 is TGTGCCAGCAGCTTAGAGGGCAGGCCAACGGGGGGGAACACTGAAGCTTTCTTT.